This T cell receptor beta chain stems from a study of vaccination effects on CD4 cells after COVID-19. General study results and limits: The study dataset contains few convalescent patients and includes no early post-infection timepoints.

Generated by immunoSEQ multiplex PCR, the TCRdb table keeps only in-frame clones and is missing some. The table lists roughly 20,000 clones, approximately 63% of them singletons. In germline, CDR1 is MGHRA, CDR2 YSYEKL. V lost 0 bases, J lost 10 bases, and 10 bases stayed unmatched. CDR3 length: 16 amino acids. As for this clone: Its target is not known.

Before any sequencing was done, the ViraFEST assay used viral peptide pools to expand antigen-specific CD4+ T cells. Having been cultured for less than 13 days, the cells underwent CD4+ T cell isolation. Previously uninfected by SARS-CoV-2, the vaccine recipients also showed negative nucleocapsid antibodies. Half the medium was swapped for IL-2 medium on days 3 and 7. This receptor was obtained from a human donor who received a COVID-19 vaccine. The genes are TRBV4-1 and TRBJ2-1; 9 bases align to TRBD2. Source: CD4+ T cells from PBMCs cultured with HCoV-229E spike peptides, taken before COVID-19 vaccination. CDR3: CASSQELAVAGVEQFF. In DNA, the CDR3 is TGCGCCAGCAGCCAAGAATTGGCTGTAGCGGGAGTGGAGCAGTTCTTC.